The rows below give T cell receptor beta chains drawn from one sample of a study of T cells after posttransplantation cyclophosphamide. TCRdb keeps only in-frame clones here, not all; method: immunoSEQ multiplex PCR. The data hold about 22,000 clones, with approximately 76% observed a single time. Sequencing was done on a sample of memory CD4+ T cells sorted from PBMCs. These receptors were collected from a woman aged 60-75 years in good health, CMV-negative, and a related stem cell transplant donor. Both conserved end residues are part of each CDR3. The D gene is left open where the match is weak. Not all rows give a size; the values are once, few, many and, for expanded clones, a class.

few TRBJ2-1 TRBD2 TRBV7-9 CATTYSGSLSYNEQFF TGTGCCACTACATATAGCGGGAGCCTCTCCTACAATGAGCAGTTCTTC
few TRBJ1-6 TRBD1 TRBV2 CASRGQANSPLHF TGTGCCAGCAGGGGACAGGCAAATTCACCCCTCCACTTT
once TRBJ1-4 . TRBV7-8 CASSLVRGDNEKLFF TGTGCCAGCAGCCTGGTCAGGGGCGATAATGAAAAACTGTTTTTT
once TRBJ2-1 TRBD2 TRBV7-2 CASTPGTSGKRGEQFF TGTGCCAGCACCCCCGGGACTAGCGGGAAGCGGGGGGAGCAGTTCTTC
once TRBJ1-5 . TRBV6-5 CARTRGINQPQHF TGTGCCAGGACAAGAGGGATCAATCAGCCCCAGCATTTT
. TRBJ1-2 . TRBV29-1 CSVGEGNYGYTF TGCAGCGTTGGGGAGGGCAACTATGGCTACACCTTC
. TRBJ1-1 TRBD1 TRBV5-5 CASSSTGTGAWNTEAFF TGTGCCAGCAGCTCGACCGGGACAGGGGCGTGGAACACTGAAGCTTTCTTT
. TRBJ2-3 TRBD2 TRBV18 CASSPPGREDTQYF TGTGCCAGCTCACCTCCGGGGAGGGAAGATACGCAGTATTTT
. TRBJ2-7 TRBD2 TRBV13 CASNWGGGTSYEQYF TGTGCCAGCAACTGGGGCGGGGGGACTTCCTACGAGCAGTACTTC
. TRBJ2-4 TRBD2 TRBV19 CASSISASGRNKNIQYF TGTGCCAGTAGTATAAGCGCTAGCGGGCGGAACAAAAACATTCAGTACTTC
few TRBJ1-4 TRBD1 TRBV6-5 CASSPRTGNEKLFF TGTGCCAGCAGCCCCAGGACAGGGAACGAAAAACTGTTTTTT
. TRBJ2-2 . TRBV9 CASSVGPMANTGELFF TGTGCCAGCAGCGTAGGGCCCATGGCAAACACCGGGGAGCTGTTTTTT
. TRBJ2-7 . TRBV19 CASGLGTHSYEQYF TGTGCCAGTGGCCTGGGGACACATTCCTACGAGCAGTACTTC
. TRBJ2-5 . TRBV7-9 CASSRTVQETQYF TGTGCCAGCAGCAGGACAGTCCAAGAGACCCAGTACTTC
once TRBJ2-1 . TRBV15 CATSATLGLGVREQFF TGTGCCACCAGCGCAACCCTCGGACTTGGGGTTAGGGAGCAGTTCTTC
. TRBJ2-7 TRBD1 TRBV28 CASSSSGTGGFEQYF TGTGCCAGCAGTTCCTCCGGGACAGGGGGCTTCGAGCAGTACTTC
. TRBJ2-5 TRBD2 TRBV28 CASSSIAGGEETQYF TGTGCCAGCAGTTCAATAGCGGGGGGGGAGGAGACCCAGTACTTC
. TRBJ2-2 . TRBV2 CASTRGINTGELFF TGTGCCAGCACCCGCGGGATTAACACCGGGGAGCTGTTTTTT
. TRBJ2-3 TRBD2 TRBV28 CASSLNGGGPTDTQYF TGTGCCAGCAGTTTAAATGGGGGAGGGCCCACAGATACGCAGTATTTT
. TRBJ2-7 TRBD1 TRBV4-3 CASSPSGQGLSYEQYF TGCGCCAGCAGCCCTTCGGGACAGGGCCTCTCCTACGAGCAGTACTTC
. TRBJ1-5 . TRBV11-2 CASSLVTGYSNQPQHF TGTGCCAGCAGCTTAGTTACAGGCTATAGCAATCAGCCCCAGCATTTT
. TRBJ2-6 TRBD1 TRBV5-4 CASSWGQGASGANVLTF TGTGCCAGCAGCTGGGGACAGGGGGCTTCCGGGGCCAACGTCCTGACTTTC
few TRBJ2-7 . TRBV5-8 CASSLPAGNAYEQYF TGTGCCAGCAGCTTGCCGGCAGGGAATGCCTACGAGCAGTACTTC
. TRBJ2-3 TRBD2 TRBV30 CAWSGLLAGGADTQYF TGTGCCTGGAGCGGCCTACTAGCGGGTGGGGCAGATACGCAGTATTTT
few TRBJ2-1 . TRBV5-4 CASSLEGGGPIYNEQFF TGTGCCAGCAGCTTGGAGGGCGGCGGGCCGATATACAATGAGCAGTTCTTC
. TRBJ1-5 . TRBV28 CASSRPRYSNQPQHF TGTGCCAGCAGCAGACCGAGGTATAGCAATCAGCCCCAGCATTTT
. TRBJ1-5 TRBD1 TRBV6-6 CASSTRDSQHF TGTGCCAGCAGTACCCGGGACAGCCAACATTTT
medium-sized TRBJ2-6 . TRBV6-6 CASSLTGSGANVLTF TGTGCCAGCAGCCTAACAGGGTCTGGGGCCAACGTCCTGACTTTC
. TRBJ1-2 . TRBV5-4 CASSLAVGGNYGYTF TGTGCCAGCAGCTTGGCCGTCGGCGGCAACTATGGCTACACCTTC
once TRBJ2-7 . TRBV2 CASSEAQEQYF TGTGCCAGCAGTGAAGCACAGGAGCAGTACTTC
. TRBJ2-2 . TRBV7-9 CASSSRGRELFF TGTGCCAGCAGCTCCCGAGGTCGGGAGCTGTTTTTT
few TRBJ2-3 . TRBV10-3 CAISVGLADTQYF TGTGCCATCAGTGTGGGCCTTGCAGATACGCAGTATTTT
. TRBJ2-4 . TRBV7-2 CASSLAGGPNIQYF TGTGCCAGCAGCTTAGCGGGGGGGCCGAACATTCAGTACTTC
. TRBJ1-1 . TRBV30 CAWSAGFSEAFF TGTGCCTGGTCCGCGGGGTTCTCTGAAGCTTTCTTT
. TRBJ1-2 . TRBV28 CASSSTGPNYGYTF TGTGCCAGCAGTTCAACAGGACCTAACTATGGCTACACCTTC
. TRBJ2-2 TRBD2 TRBV7-3 CASSVRLAGAGELFF TGTGCCAGCAGCGTAAGACTAGCGGGAGCCGGGGAGCTGTTTTTT
. TRBJ2-2 . TRBV6-5 CASSPRLAGELFF TGTGCCAGCAGTCCTAGACTAGCCGGGGAGCTGTTTTTT
. TRBJ2-7 . TRBV5-5 CASSLGGEAQSYF TGTGCCAGCAGCTTGGGCGGGGAGGCCCAGTCGTACTTC
few TRBJ1-1 TRBD1 TRBV19 CASSMPGTGRERREAFF TGTGCCAGTAGTATGCCGGGGACAGGGAGGGAAAGGAGGGAAGCTTTCTTT
. TRBJ2-7 . TRBV21-1 CASSKEHSSGSSYEQYF TGTGCCAGCAGCAAAGAGCACTCTAGCGGGAGCTCCTACGAGCAGTACTTC
. TRBJ1-4 . TRBV7-9 CASSTYRETNEKLFF TGTGCCAGCAGCACCTACAGGGAAACTAATGAAAAACTGTTTTTT
. TRBJ2-7 . TRBV27 CASRATGTYEQYF TGTGCCAGCAGGGCAACCGGGACCTACGAGCAGTACTTC
. TRBJ2-4 . TRBV5-1 CASSGDILAKNIQYF TGCGCCAGCAGCGGGGACATCCTAGCCAAAAACATTCAGTACTTC
. TRBJ2-1 TRBD2 TRBV7-2 CAGSSGPYNEQFF TGTGCCGGCTCTAGCGGTCCTTACAATGAGCAGTTCTTC